These T cell receptor beta chains were read from a single sample in a study of T cells in tumors after PD-1 blockade. Generated by immunoSEQ multiplex PCR, the TCRdb table keeps only in-frame clones and is missing some. The table records more than 40,000 clones, around 85% of them present only once. This material consisted of PBMCs, taken before anti-PD-1 treatment. Receptor source: a human donor with basal cell carcinoma. The CDR3 runs from the conserved cysteine through the conserved F or W. D genes are given only for firm matches. Some rows mark clone size as missing; the rest say once, few, many or name a class of expanded clone.

j_call cdr3_length clone_size d_call v_call cdr3_nt cdr3_aa
TRBJ1-5 12 few NA TRBV3-1/TRBV3-2 TGTGCCAGCAGCCAAGTTGGTCAGCCCCAGCATTTT CASSQVGQPQHF
TRBJ1-2 13 NA NA TRBV27 TGTGCCAGCAGTTTATTGTCTCGGGAAGGCTACACCTTC CASSLLSREGYTF
TRBJ2-3 16 NA TRBD2 TRBV5-4 TGTGCCAGCAGTTTTAAGACTAGCGGGGGGTCAGATACGCAGTATTTT CASSFKTSGGSDTQYF
TRBJ2-3 14 NA NA TRBV10-3 TGTGCCATCCGACGGGGGGCCAGCACAGATACGCAGTATTTT CAIRRGASTDTQYF
TRBJ1-1 16 NA TRBD1 TRBV6-5 TGTGCCAGCAGTTACCACCGGGACAGGGGCAACACTGAAGCTTTCTTT CASSYHRDRGNTEAFF
TRBJ2-1 13 NA NA TRBV19 TGTGCCAGTAGTAAGTCTAGTAGCTATGAGCAGTTCTTC CASSKSSSYEQFF
TRBJ2-3 14 NA NA TRBV6-5 TGTGCCAGCAGTTATCGATTCAGCACAGATACGCAGTATTTT CASSYRFSTDTQYF
TRBJ1-5 16 NA TRBD1 TRBV5-6 TGTGCCAGCAGCTTGGCCACAGGGGGCAGCAATCAGCCCCAGCATTTT CASSLATGGSNQPQHF
TRBJ1-6 15 NA TRBD1 TRBV6-5 TGTGCCAGCGGTTCGAGACAGGGCTATAATTCACCCCTCCACTTT CASGSRQGYNSPLHF
TRBJ2-3 14 NA TRBD1 TRBV2 TGTGCCAGCAACACAGGGGGCGCGACAGATACGCAGTATTTT CASNTGGATDTQYF
TRBJ1-4 15 NA NA TRBV5-1 TGCGCCAGCAGCTTTTCAGGATCGGGTAATGAAAAACTGTTTTTT CASSFSGSGNEKLFF
TRBJ1-6 16 once TRBD1 TRBV28 TGTGCCAGCAGTTTCTCACAGGGGGCGGGGGGGTCACCCCTCCACTTT CASSFSQGAGGSPLHF
TRBJ1-2 16 NA TRBD1 TRBV5-1 TGCGCCAGCAGCCCGGACAGGGACCGACTAGCCTATGGCTACACCTTC CASSPDRDRLAYGYTF